This T cell receptor (beta chain) derives from a study of patients and donors after allogeneic stem cell transplantation. Each CDR3 protein is one row after TCRdb ran MiXCR on the RT-PCR reads. The data show approximately 98,000 distinct CDR3 sequences, with roughly 37% seen just once and around 25% held by the top ten. The V gene's germline CDR1 is DFQATT and CDR2 SNEGSKA (reference sequence). Trimming cost V 5 bases and J 6 bases; bases outside gene matches: 11. The CDR3 runs 14 residues. Sequencing input: blood, either unsorted or a sorted T cell fraction (not recorded which). This clonotype was sampled from a human donor who was either an allogeneic HSCT recipient or a stem cell or donor lymphocyte infusion donor (not recorded which). It is not recorded whose cells these are; they may come from a transplant donor. This chain connects TRBV20-1 to TRBJ1-2; 8 nucleotides match TRBD1. DNA for the CDR3: TGCAGTGCTTTTTCCGCCTCGACAGGGGATGGCTACACCTTC. Encoded protein: CSAFSASTGDGYTF.